This T cell receptor beta chain was retrieved from a study of cytomegalovirus exposure and HLA in healthy donors (dated by TCRdb to the late 2010s). Study-wide context: In an earlier analysis of several hundred of the donors, 276 Gb of sequence data and roughly 100 million unique TCR beta sequences from about 190 million T cells were reported. Roughly 300 gigabases of sequencing data and around 85 million unique TCR sequences made up an early release that covered roughly 670 HLA-typed donors. A handful of DR-DQ haplotypes were treated as single units for association and clustering because of strong linkage in the cohort. Along with the roughly 700-subject first cohort, a separate validation cohort of approximately 110 different subjects was used. A later genetic analysis took genome-wide SNP genotypes for about 60% of the roughly 670 donors and used that subset as a discovery cohort. The number of donors typed differed by locus, with about 629-630 for A, B, C, DRB1 and DQB1, more than 500 for DQA1, nearly 610 for DPA1, and 472 for DPB1. Across approximately 400 genotyped donors of the cohort, an average of about 200,000 unique TCR beta nucleotide sequences per donor were sequenced, and approximately 19% of those sequences were non-productive. Donor age, sex, ethnicity and CMV serostatus were compiled together with the repertoire data. In the later analysis, no new phenotypic data were used to find candidate immune exposures; instead, reliance was placed on TCR beta sequences and their occurrence across donors. To decide whether each TCR beta V gene segment behaved as functional or pseudogenic, an earlier analysis of several hundred of the donors relied on high-throughput TCR beta sequencing. The study was designed to test whether signatures of past pathogen exposure could be identified by cataloging public T cell receptors. Both class I and class II loci were covered by HLA typing, at four-digit resolution. Of the approximately 400 genotyped donors, over 65% fell in the genetic ancestry cluster associated with self-reported Caucasian donors. All discovery cohort repertoires had been generated on a single sequencing platform. To predict cytomegalovirus infection status, the study brought together high-throughput TCR immunosequencing, statistical association of individual TCRs with disease status, and machine learning. The study profiled the T cell repertoires of 500 to 800 subjects by immunosequencing and related them to cytomegalovirus serostatus. To study patterns of TCR occurrence, a later analysis re-analyzed previously published TCR beta repertoires from several hundred donors and added high-resolution HLA genotyping.

Details on this clone: Its antigen remains unidentified. No much larger clonotype is one base removed from it; base qualities were not supplied.

Ends trimmed: V by 5 bases, J by 0 bases; bases unmatched to a gene: 11. The cysteine opens and the phenylalanine closes a CDR3 of 17 amino acids. The retained sequence is limited to the CDR3, 51 bases, with the frame set at the first base. As encoded in the germline V gene, CDR1 is SGHRS while CDR2 is YFSETQ. To prepare the library, the immunoSEQ multiplex PCR assay was applied. For the multiplex PCR, a mixture combining 60 forward primers for TCR Vbeta segments and 13 reverse primers for TCR Jbeta segments was used. Amplification of the CDR3 region of rearranged TCR beta genes was performed with a multiplex PCR assay on genomic DNA. On the Illumina HiSeq System, the amplified TCR beta libraries were sequenced as 87-base-pair reads. From the authors' description of their analysis: A later analysis counted around 72 million unique TCR beta chains across the 640 or so repertoires, and some 11 million of these chains were shared by at least two donors. To remove PCR and sequencing errors, raw reads were error-corrected and collapsed into unique sequences using a nearest-neighbor algorithm that merged closely related sequences. V, D and J gene segments were assigned by aligning CDR3 sequences to IMGT reference sequences. For a sequence to be retained, a match of at least six nucleotides was required to both a V gene segment and a J gene segment. A rearrangement counted as productive if the CDR3 had no stop codons and remained in frame with V and J, and every other rearrangement counted as non-productive. Following IMGT convention, CDR3 was defined as the stretch from the second conserved V-encoded cysteine up to the conserved J-encoded phenylalanine. Sequences without an unambiguous match to a single V gene segment were excluded from the earlier analysis of 587 of the donors. An earlier analysis of under 750 of the donors called V segments functional above 56.7% productive rearrangements and segregating when the between-donor standard deviation exceeded 5%. A statistical classification framework was developed to diagnose cytomegalovirus status using the catalog of TCR beta chain sequences. A later analysis assigned V and J genes by comparing TCR nucleotide sequences with IMGT/GENE-DB human TR gene sequences. The TCRdist pipeline was used in a later analysis to assign CDR3 sequences and most-parsimonious VDJ recombination scenarios. A later analysis defined each TCR beta chain by its CDR3 amino acid sequence plus V-gene family, and excluded reads lacking a unique V-gene family. To address suspected cross-contamination and a sequencing artifact, a later analysis removed a few hundred highly shared, low-generation-probability nucleotide sequences. In a later analysis, a clonal expansion index for each public chain was calculated from normalized within-repertoire ranks of inferred template counts. A later analysis computed generation probabilities with a VDJ recombination model fitted to out-of-frame rearrangements, and checked the results against IGoR. Hypergeometric tests were used in a later analysis to score TCR-TCR, TCR-HLA and TCR-CMV co-occurrence, with a repertoire-size bias correction applied to the TCR pairs. False discovery rates were estimated in a later analysis by permuting HLA or CMV assignments 20 times. In a later analysis, co-occurring TCRs were grouped using DBSCAN, with TCRdist sequence similarity added in when clustering inside HLA-allele-positive subsets. Repertoires with fewer than 30,000 or more than 120,000 public chains were left out of co-occurrence clustering, as were about five repertoires with anomalous nucleotide sharing. TCRdb re-hosts the immuneACCESS table, in-frame sequences only. Its copies lack some clones; in the studies checked, an unresolved V gene accounts for under half of them, and the cause for the rest is not known. V, J and clone size derive from that table, while D and trimming were established from the DNA sequence. Across this sample there are some 78,000 clones, with roughly 72% seen only once. Jointly, the top ten make up 9.1% of the sample.

The cohort comprised more than 550 healthy bone marrow donors. Cohort members were all nominally healthy when sampled, although unrecorded immune exposures were likely present. The donor tested CMV seropositive, placing the donor among the roughly 300 seropositive members of the cohort. A peripheral blood sample was collected from each donor, and TCR beta sequencing was performed on peripheral blood mononuclear cells. The Qiagen DNeasy Blood Extraction Kit was used to extract genomic DNA from the blood cell samples. What the research found in general, with its limitations: V-gene and J-gene trimming of TCR beta chains was associated with a missense DCLRE1C variant in a later genetic analysis, and the association was replicated in an independent cohort. Cytomegalovirus status was reported to be diagnosed by the classifier with high specificity and sensitivity in both the original and validation cohorts. Around 16 rarely observed V segments, including chromosome 9 orphons, were excluded from the earlier analysis of a few hundred of the donors because counts were too low. A cluster of highly shared sequence variants was judged likely to be a technical artifact of the sequencing pipeline. Sequencing depth was assumed to be roughly uniform across donors in the presence/absence analyses, though that assumption may not hold. A later genetic analysis reported fewer N-insertions in productive TCRs among donors in an Asian-associated ancestry cluster than the roughly 700-donor mean. In a later analysis, several top co-occurrence clusters were reported to appear linked to parvovirus B19, influenza, CMV and Epstein-Barr virus. The authors suggested that the approach could potentially be extended to other disease states and immunological phenotypes. A few of the identified cytomegalovirus-associated TCR beta chains were confirmed in vitro to be specific for cytomegalovirus antigens. Immune exposure information for the cohort was limited to CMV serostatus. The 87-base-pair reads could not distinguish some IMGT-functional V segments, including TRBV6-2 and TRBV6-3, so those segments were excluded. This cohort had only TCR beta chains sequenced, and the lack of alpha or paired-chain data limited which features could be detected. In a later analysis, TCR association rates were found to vary across HLA loci, with the most associated TCRs seen for DRB1 alleles and the fewest for HLA-C alleles. Most TCR sequences were seen in very few donors, while some public TCRs were found in many individuals. When HLA alleles, especially DR and DQ, strongly co-occurred, TCR associations were difficult to assign to individual alleles. In an earlier analysis of 587 of the donors, most TCR beta V segments appeared in productive rearrangements about 90% or about 30% of the time, broadly matching IMGT annotations. In the study, 150 to 200 TCR beta chains were listed as associated with cytomegalovirus. Specific HLA alleles were associated with 15,000 to 20,000 TCR beta sequences at a false discovery rate of 0.05 in a later analysis. According to a later analysis, most CMV-associated TCR beta chains appeared to be HLA-restricted, and the HLA associations seemed to be driven largely by CMV exposure. In a later analysis, HLA-associated TCR beta chains showed more clonal expansion and lower generation probabilities than non-associated chains that were equally common. A further reported finding was that TCR beta sequences accurately predicted the HLA-A and HLA-B alleles for most subjects in the first cohort. Linkage disequilibrium might explain the correlated functional status among segregating V segments, but an unknown experimental factor could not be excluded. Because some donors lacked HLA typing at each locus, the association tests relied only on the typed subset.

This receptor was obtained from a middle-aged man in good health and CMV-seropositive. The source material was PBMCs. Here the chain combines TRBV5-1 and TRBJ1-3, and TRBD1 aligns with 7 junction nucleotides. Here is the DNA: TGCGCCAGCAGTATCGGACAGGCTGCAAGCTCTGGAAACACCATATATTTT. Translation gives CASSIGQAASSGNTIYF.